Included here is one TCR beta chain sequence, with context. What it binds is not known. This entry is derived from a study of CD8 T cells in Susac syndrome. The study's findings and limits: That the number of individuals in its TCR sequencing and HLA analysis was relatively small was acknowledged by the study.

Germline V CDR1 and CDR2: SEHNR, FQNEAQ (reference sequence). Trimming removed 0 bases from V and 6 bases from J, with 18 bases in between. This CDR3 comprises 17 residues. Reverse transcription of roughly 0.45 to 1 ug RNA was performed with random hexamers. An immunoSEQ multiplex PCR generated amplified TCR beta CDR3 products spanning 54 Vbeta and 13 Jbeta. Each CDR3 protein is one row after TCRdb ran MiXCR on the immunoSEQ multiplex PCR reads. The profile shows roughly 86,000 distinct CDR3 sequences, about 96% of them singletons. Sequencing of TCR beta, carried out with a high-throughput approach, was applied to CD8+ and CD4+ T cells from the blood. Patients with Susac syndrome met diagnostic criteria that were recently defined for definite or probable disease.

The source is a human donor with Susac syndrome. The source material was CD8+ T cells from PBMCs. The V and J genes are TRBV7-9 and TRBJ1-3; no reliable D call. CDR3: CASSLATLDPRENTIYF. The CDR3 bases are TGTGCCAGCAGCTTAGCTACCCTCGACCCACGGGAAAACACCATATATTTT.